A selection of T cell receptor beta chains follows, all from one sample in a study of blood T cell repertoires in COVID-19. The assay was immunoSEQ multiplex PCR, and TCRdb's table has in-frame clones only and misses some. The sample shows 150,000 to 200,000 clones, 75% to 90% of them seen only once. The sample was peripheral blood. These receptors were taken from a woman aged 60-75 years with acute or convalescent COVID-19. Both conserved end residues are part of each CDR3. D genes are given only for firm matches. Not all rows give a size; the values are once, few, many and, for expanded clones, a class.

d_call j_call clone_size v_call cdr3_nt cdr3_aa
- TRBJ2-1 - TRBV4-3 TGCGCCAGCAGCCATATGGGCGGGGACTACAATGAGCAGTTCTTC CASSHMGGDYNEQFF
- TRBJ1-4 - TRBV30 TGTGCCTGGAGTGTCTCGGCTAATGAAAAACTGTTTTTT CAWSVSANEKLFF
TRBD2 TRBJ2-5 - TRBV18 TGTGCCAGCTCACCGGGGACTAGCGGGACAGAGACCCAGTACTTC CASSPGTSGTETQYF
TRBD1 TRBJ2-1 - TRBV13 TGTGCCAGCAGACCCTGGGGACAGGGGGCAAATGAGCAGTTCTTC CASRPWGQGANEQFF
- TRBJ1-1 - TRBV6-6 TGTGCCAGCAGCGGGGGGGACACTGAAGCTTTCTTT CASSGGDTEAFF
TRBD1 TRBJ2-1 - TRBV11-3 TGTGCCAGCAGCTTAGATGGAGACGGATCGAAGGGGGCTCGGCAGTTCTTC CASSLDGDGSKGARQFF
- TRBJ1-2 - TRBV28 TGTGCCAGCAGTTTCCTCACGGGGGGGTTCTATGGCTACACCTTC CASSFLTGGFYGYTF
TRBD1 TRBJ2-7 - TRBV5-4 TGTGCCAGCAGCTTAATTACCGGGACAGGGATCGAGCAGTACTTC CASSLITGTGIEQYF
- TRBJ1-3 - TRBV6-5 TGTGCCAGCAGTTACTCACAGGGAAAGGCCGGAAACACCATATATTTT CASSYSQGKAGNTIYF
TRBD1 TRBJ1-4 - TRBV6-5 TGTGCCAGCAGTTCCGGGACAGGGCTTAGTAATGAAAAACTGTTTTTT CASSSGTGLSNEKLFF
- TRBJ1-6 - TRBV3-1/TRBV3-2 TGTGCCAGCAGCCTAACAGGGTCCCGATGGGATTCACCCCTCCACTTT CASSLTGSRWDSPLHF
- TRBJ2-1 - TRBV29-1 TGCAGCGTTTATCGAGGCAATGAGCAGTTCTTC CSVYRGNEQFF
TRBD1 TRBJ1-1 - TRBV5-4 TGTGCCAGCAGCACCGGGACAGGGTTTGCGTTTGGGATGAACACTGAAGCTTTCTTT CASSTGTGFAFGMNTEAFF
- TRBJ1-2 - TRBV7-9 TGTGCCAGCAGCTTAAACAGGGAAGGAGGCTACACCTTC CASSLNREGGYTF
- TRBJ1-4 - TRBV18 TGTGCCAGCTCACGTACAGGAGCTGAAAAACTGTTTTTT CASSRTGAEKLFF
- TRBJ1-2 - TRBV11-2 TGTGCCAGCAGCTTAGCCGGGAATGGCTATGGCTACACCTTC CASSLAGNGYGYTF
TRBD1 TRBJ1-1 - TRBV7-8 TGTGCCAGCAGCCACGACGACAGGGGAGCGAATGAAGCTTTCTTT CASSHDDRGANEAFF
- TRBJ2-7 - TRBV12-3/TRBV12-4 TGTGCCAGCAGTTCCGGGTACGAGCAGTACTTC CASSSGYEQYF
TRBD1 TRBJ2-5 - TRBV5-5 TGTGCCAGCAGCCTGACGACAGGGGGCTGGGAGACCCAGTACTTC CASSLTTGGWETQYF
TRBD1 TRBJ1-2 - TRBV7-8 TGTGCCAGCAGCTCCTTAACAGGGGGCTATGGCTACACCTTC CASSSLTGGYGYTF
- TRBJ2-1 - TRBV7-7 TGTGCTAGCAGCTTAGAGAGTCCAGGGAACAATGAGCAGTTCTTC CASSLESPGNNEQFF
- TRBJ2-7 - TRBV6-2/TRBV6-3 TGTGCCAGCAGTTACAGTGGGGCACCCTACGAGCAGTACTTC CASSYSGAPYEQYF
TRBD1 TRBJ1-5 - TRBV19 TGTGCCAGTAGGCCCCCCGGGACAGGGAATATTCAGCCCCAGCATTTT CASRPPGTGNIQPQHF
TRBD1 TRBJ1-4 - TRBV7-9 TGTGCCAGCAGCTTAGAAGGGGGCGCTTATGAAAAACTGTTTTTT CASSLEGGAYEKLFF
- TRBJ2-3 - TRBV5-6 TGTGCCAGCAGCTTTCTCGGGACTCTCGGCACAGATACGCAGTATTTT CASSFLGTLGTDTQYF
- TRBJ2-1 few TRBV27 TGTGCCAGCAGTTTGGCGGCAGGGGGGATCTCCTACAATGAGCAGTTCTTC CASSLAAGGISYNEQFF
TRBD1 TRBJ1-2 - TRBV7-9 TGTGCCAGCAGCTTTGGGACAGGTGGCTACACCTTC CASSFGTGGYTF
- TRBJ2-4 - TRBV7-2 TGTGCCAGCAGCTTAGTGGGGCCCCGCGGGGACATTCAGTACTTC CASSLVGPRGDIQYF
- TRBJ1-1 - TRBV11-2 TGTGCCAGCAGGCGAGGCGGGTCGAACACTGAAGCTTTCTTT CASRRGGSNTEAFF
TRBD2 TRBJ2-1 - TRBV7-2 TGTGCCAGCAGCTTAGTAGCGGGGGGGCGAAATGAGCAGTTCTTC CASSLVAGGRNEQFF
TRBD1 TRBJ1-5 - TRBV9 TGTGCCAGCAGCCACAGGGGGCGAGGCAATCAGCCCCAGCATTTT CASSHRGRGNQPQHF
TRBD1 TRBJ1-2 - TRBV29-1 TGCAGCGCGCCTTACAGGGGGCCCAACTATGGCTACACCTTC CSAPYRGPNYGYTF
TRBD2 TRBJ2-1 - TRBV10-3 TGTGCCGCCCCGGGAGGTAGGAATGAGCAGTTCTTC CAAPGGRNEQFF
- TRBJ2-7 once TRBV19 TGTGCCAGTAGTATAGGCTTACACTACGAGCAGTACTTC CASSIGLHYEQYF
- TRBJ1-1 - TRBV5-1 TGCGCCAGCAGCTTGTTGGTATCGGACACTGAAGCTTTCTTT CASSLLVSDTEAFF
- TRBJ1-2 once TRBV28 TGTGCCAGCAGTTTGGGTGCCCGGGAGCGCTCCTATGGCTACACCTTC CASSLGARERSYGYTF
- TRBJ2-6 - TRBV5-1 TGCGCCAGCAAGTTAGTCTCTGGGGCCAACGTCCTGACTTTC CASKLVSGANVLTF
- TRBJ2-3 - TRBV6-6 TGTGCCAGCACCTGGGACACCACAGATACGCAGTATTTT CASTWDTTDTQYF
- TRBJ1-3 - TRBV6-5 TGTGCCAGCAGTTACACAGGGACAATTGGAAACACCATATATTTT CASSYTGTIGNTIYF
- TRBJ1-1 - TRBV4-3 TGCGCCAGCAGCCAAGACAGGCTGAACACTGAAGCTTTCTTT CASSQDRLNTEAFF
- TRBJ1-6 - TRBV30 TGTGCCTGGAGAGTGGAGGGGATATACTCACCCCTCCACTTT CAWRVEGIYSPLHF
- TRBJ1-1 - TRBV28 TGTGCCAGCAGTGTCCCGGGAGGGATCCCTGAAGCTTTCTTT CASSVPGGIPEAFF
TRBD2 TRBJ2-7 - TRBV5-1 TGCGCCAGCAGTCCAACTCCCGGGGGGACGATGGGGGAGCAGTACTTC CASSPTPGGTMGEQYF
TRBD1 TRBJ2-5 once TRBV7-6 TGTGCCAGCAGCTTAGAGGGGACAGGGGGCGTGGAGACCCAGTACTTC CASSLEGTGGVETQYF
TRBD2 TRBJ2-1 - TRBV9 TGTGCCAGCAGCGTAATTCCTAGCGGGGGTTACAATGAGCAGTTCTTC CASSVIPSGGYNEQFF
- TRBJ2-1 few TRBV21-1 TGTGCCAGCAGCTTGCCCGGGGGGGGTAACAATGAGCAGTTCTTC CASSLPGGGNNEQFF
- TRBJ2-5 - TRBV9 TGTGCCAGCAGCGTATCATCAGCGGTCATCGAGACCCAGTACTTC CASSVSSAVIETQYF
- TRBJ1-4 - TRBV15 TGTGCCACCAGCAGAGATCCAGGTGAAAAACTGTTTTTT CATSRDPGEKLFF